The present TCR beta chain was sequenced within a study of shared clonotypes between healthy human individuals. At the deep level, the assay was run. Roughly 30,000 T cell genomes (approximately 0.2 ug DNA) went into each sorted-subset replicate. Generated by immunoSEQ multiplex PCR, the TCRdb table keeps only in-frame clones and is missing some. Seen here are about 2.3 million clones, more than 85% observed once, and the top ten hold about 0.39%. Notes on this clone: Its antigen remains unknown.

Study-level points and caveats: Exclusively blood specimens were collected; tissue repertoires likely differ.

The sample consisted of naive CD4+ T cells from PBMCs. Subset: CD45RA+ positively selected. The TCR sequence derives from a man aged 18 to 29 in good health. Some clones in this sample may be carry-over from other donors' samples.

The CDR3 region has the DNA TGTGCCAGCGGTCGAGGGACAGGGACCTACGAGCAGTACTTC. This gives the protein CASGRGTGTYEQYF. The V and J genes are TRBV4-2 and TRBJ2-7; 9 nucleotides align to TRBD1. V trimming: 8 bases; J trimming: 2 bases; junction bases outside the gene matches: 7. The CDR3 consists of 14 residues. Germline assignment: CDR1 LGHNA and CDR2 YNFKEQ.